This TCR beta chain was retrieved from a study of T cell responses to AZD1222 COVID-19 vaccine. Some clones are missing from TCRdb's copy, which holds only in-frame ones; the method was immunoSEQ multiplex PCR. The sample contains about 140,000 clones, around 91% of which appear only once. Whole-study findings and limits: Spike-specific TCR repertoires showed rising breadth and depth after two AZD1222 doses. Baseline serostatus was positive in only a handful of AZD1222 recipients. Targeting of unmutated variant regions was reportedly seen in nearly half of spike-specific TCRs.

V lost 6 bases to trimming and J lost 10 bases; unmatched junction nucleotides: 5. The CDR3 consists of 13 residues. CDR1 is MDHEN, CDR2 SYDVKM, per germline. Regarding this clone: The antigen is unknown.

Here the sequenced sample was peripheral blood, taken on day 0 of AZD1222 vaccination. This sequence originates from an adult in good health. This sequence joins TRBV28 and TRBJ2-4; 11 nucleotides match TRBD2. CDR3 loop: CASRLAGGGIQYF. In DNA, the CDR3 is TGTGCCAGCAGGCTAGCGGGAGGAGGTATTCAGTACTTC.